Reported below is one T cell receptor beta chain. Only in-frame clones appear in the TCRdb table, and some are missing; sequencing was by immunoSEQ multiplex PCR. There are around 110,000 clones in the sample; around 91% occur only once, and around 1.1% lies in the top ten. CDR1 and CDR2 from the germline V gene are LNHDA and SQIVND (reference sequence). The CDR3 extends over 15 amino acids. Trimming removed 6 bases at V and 3 bases at J, with 18 bases between. This entry is derived from a study of control samples from healthy donors and cancer patients. Sequenced sample: PBMCs. The receptor was isolated from a woman between 45 and 65 years old with colorectal cancer. The chain uses TRBV19 and TRBJ2-7; D might be TRBD1 or TRBD2, each matching 5 bases. In nucleotides, the CDR3 is TGTGCCAGTAGCGAAACCGGGACGATAGACTACGAGCAGTACTTC. Protein: CASSETGTIDYEQYF.